The present TCR beta chain was sequenced within a study of blood T cell repertoires in COVID-19. Whole-study context: COVID-19 samples collected from the United States, Italy and Spain covered acute and convalescent phases. The analysed material was cDNA or gDNA that came from T cells, B-cell-depleted T cells, or PBMCs.

The method was immunoSEQ multiplex PCR; TCRdb's version includes in-frame clones alone and lacks a portion of them. The data show about 270,000 clones, roughly nine tenths seen once. Germline lookup yields CDR1 SGHRS and CDR2 YFSETQ. CDR3 length equals 16 residues. V trimming: 3 bases; J trimming: 2 bases; junction bases outside the gene matches: 5. Sequenced material: peripheral blood. J is TRBJ2-3 and V is TRBV5-1, with TRBD2 matching over 11 bases. The origin of this receptor is a man aged 50 to 60 with acute or convalescent COVID-19. CDR3 bases: TGCGCCAGCAGCTCCGGACTAGCGGGCTTCACAGATACGCAGTATTTT. Translating gives CASSSGLAGFTDTQYF.